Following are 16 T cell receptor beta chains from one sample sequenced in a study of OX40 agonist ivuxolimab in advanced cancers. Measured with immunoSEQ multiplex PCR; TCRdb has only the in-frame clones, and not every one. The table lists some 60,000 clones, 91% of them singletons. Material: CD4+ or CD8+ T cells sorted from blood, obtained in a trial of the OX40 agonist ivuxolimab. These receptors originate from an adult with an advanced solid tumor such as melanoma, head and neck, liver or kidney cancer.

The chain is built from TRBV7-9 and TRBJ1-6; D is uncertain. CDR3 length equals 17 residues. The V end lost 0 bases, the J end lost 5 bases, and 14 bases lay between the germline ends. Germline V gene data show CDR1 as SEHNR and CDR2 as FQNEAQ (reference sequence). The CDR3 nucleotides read TGTGCCAGCAGCTTAGCCGCGTATGGCCAACATAATTCACCCCTCCACTTT. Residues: CASSLAAYGQHNSPLHF.

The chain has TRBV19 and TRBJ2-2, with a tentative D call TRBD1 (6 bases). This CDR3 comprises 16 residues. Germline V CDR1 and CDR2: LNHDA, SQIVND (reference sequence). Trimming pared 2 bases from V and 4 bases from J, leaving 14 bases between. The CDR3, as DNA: TGTGCCAGTAGTATACATCCAGGGGCCGTCACCGGGGAGCTGTTTTTT. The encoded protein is CASSIHPGAVTGELFF.

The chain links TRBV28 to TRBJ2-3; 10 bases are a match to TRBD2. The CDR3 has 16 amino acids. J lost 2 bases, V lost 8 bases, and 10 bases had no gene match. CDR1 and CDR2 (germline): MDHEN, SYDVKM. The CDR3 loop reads CASAGGAGGTTDTQYF. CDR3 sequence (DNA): TGTGCCAGCGCCGGAGGAGCGGGGGGGACCACAGATACGCAGTATTTT. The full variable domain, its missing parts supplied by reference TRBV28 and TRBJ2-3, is DVKVTQSSRYLVKRTGEKVFLECVQDMDHENMFWYRQDPGLGLRLIYFSYDVKMKEKGDIPEGYSVSREKKERFSLILESASTNQTSMYLCASAGGAGGTTDTQYFGPGTRLTVL.

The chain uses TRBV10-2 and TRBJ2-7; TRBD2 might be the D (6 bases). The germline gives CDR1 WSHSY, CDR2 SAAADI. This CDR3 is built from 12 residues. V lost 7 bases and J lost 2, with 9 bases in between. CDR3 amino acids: CASTEGPYEQYF. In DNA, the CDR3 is TGCGCCAGCACGGAGGGCCCCTACGAGCAGTACTTC.

CDR3 residues: CASRFDMTDTDTQYF. The CDR3 region has the DNA TGTGCCAGCAGATTTGACATGACCGACACAGATACGCAGTATTTT. This chain uses TRBV5-5 with TRBJ2-3; no firm D call. This CDR3 region has 15 residues. Trimming took 5 bases from V and 2 from J, leaving 15 bases between them. Looked up from germline, CDR1 is SGHKS and CDR2 is YYEKEE (reference sequence).

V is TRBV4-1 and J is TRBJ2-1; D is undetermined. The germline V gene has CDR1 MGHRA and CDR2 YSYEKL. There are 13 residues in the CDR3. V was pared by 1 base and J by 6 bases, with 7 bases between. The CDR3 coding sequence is TGCGCCAGCAGCCAAGTCAGTGGCAATGAGCAGTTCTTC. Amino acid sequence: CASSQVSGNEQFF.

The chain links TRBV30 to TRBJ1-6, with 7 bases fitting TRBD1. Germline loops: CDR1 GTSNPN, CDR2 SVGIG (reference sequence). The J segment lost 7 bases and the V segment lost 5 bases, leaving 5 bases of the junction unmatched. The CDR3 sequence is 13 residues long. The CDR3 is CAWAQDRNSPLHF. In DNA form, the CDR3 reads TGTGCCTGGGCACAGGACAGGAATTCACCCCTCCACTTT.

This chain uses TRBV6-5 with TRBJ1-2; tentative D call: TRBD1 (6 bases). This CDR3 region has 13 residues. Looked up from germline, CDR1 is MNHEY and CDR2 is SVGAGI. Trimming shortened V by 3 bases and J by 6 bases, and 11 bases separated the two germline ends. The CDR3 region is CASSYGRGNGYTF. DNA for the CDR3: TGTGCCAGCAGTTATGGTAGGGGGAATGGCTACACCTTC.

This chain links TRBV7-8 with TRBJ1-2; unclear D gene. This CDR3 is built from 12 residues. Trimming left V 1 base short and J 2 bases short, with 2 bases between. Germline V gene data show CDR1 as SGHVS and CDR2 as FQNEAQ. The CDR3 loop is CASSLGNYGYTF. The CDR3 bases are TGTGCCAGCAGCTTAGGGAACTATGGCTACACCTTC.

The CDR3 DNA is TGCGCCAGCAGCTACCTACCGGGACAGGGGGCGATGGGCACCGCTGAAGCTTTCTTT. Amino acids: CASSYLPGQGAMGTAEAFF. The chain combines TRBV4-1 with TRBJ1-1; 12 bases map to TRBD1. Trimming at V came to 5 bases and at J to 6 bases, leaving 19 bases not matched to a gene. The CDR3 contains 19 residues. Germline V gene sequence: CDR1 MGHRA, CDR2 YSYEKL.

The CDR3 coding sequence is TGTGCCAGCAGCCAATCGAACGGGTGGGATGAGCAGTTCTTC. This translates into CASSQSNGWDEQFF. The rearrangement links TRBV16 to TRBJ2-1; D not resolved. The CDR3 runs to 14 residues. Germline CDR1 is KGHSY and CDR2 is FQNENV. With 0 bases removed from V and 8 bases from J, the gap between germline ends came to 11 bases.

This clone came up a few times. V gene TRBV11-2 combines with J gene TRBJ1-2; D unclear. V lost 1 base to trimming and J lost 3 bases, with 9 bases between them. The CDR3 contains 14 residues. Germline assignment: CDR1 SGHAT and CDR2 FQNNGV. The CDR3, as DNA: TGTGCCAGCAGCTTAGTTAGGTCAGACTATGGCTACACCTTC. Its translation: CASSLVRSDYGYTF.

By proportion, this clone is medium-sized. CDR3 loop: CASRDSNNQPQHF. Here the CDR3 DNA reads TGTGCCAGCAGGGACAGCAACAATCAGCCCCAGCATTTT. J is TRBJ1-5 and V is TRBV18, with TRBD1 matching 7 bases. Trimming took 8 bases from V and 3 from J; bases not matched to a gene: 4. From germline, CDR1 is KGHSH and CDR2 LQKENI. The CDR3 contains 13 residues.

The CDR3 nucleotides read TGCGCCAGCAGCCAGATGACAGGGCTCTCTGGAAACACCATATATTTT. Translated, it gives CASSQMTGLSGNTIYF. The chain has TRBV4-1 and TRBJ1-3, with 7 bases matching TRBD1. The CDR3 has 16 residues. Germline V lookup: CDR1 MGHRA, CDR2 YSYEKL. After removal of 3 bases from V and 0 bases from J, the junction contained 5 bases not matched to a gene.

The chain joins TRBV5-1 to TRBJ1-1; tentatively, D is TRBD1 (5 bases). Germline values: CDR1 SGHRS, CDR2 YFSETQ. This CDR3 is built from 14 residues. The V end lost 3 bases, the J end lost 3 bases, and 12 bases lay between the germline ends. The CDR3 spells CASSSDPGDTEAFF. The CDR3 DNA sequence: TGCGCCAGCAGCTCCGATCCGGGGGACACTGAAGCTTTCTTT.

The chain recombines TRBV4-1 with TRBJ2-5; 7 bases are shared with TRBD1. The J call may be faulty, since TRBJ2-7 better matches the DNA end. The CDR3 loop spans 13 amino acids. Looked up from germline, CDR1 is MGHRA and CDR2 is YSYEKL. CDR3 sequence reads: CASSQFTGDEQYF. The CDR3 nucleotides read TGCGCCAGCAGCCAATTTACAGGGGACGAGCAGTACTTC.